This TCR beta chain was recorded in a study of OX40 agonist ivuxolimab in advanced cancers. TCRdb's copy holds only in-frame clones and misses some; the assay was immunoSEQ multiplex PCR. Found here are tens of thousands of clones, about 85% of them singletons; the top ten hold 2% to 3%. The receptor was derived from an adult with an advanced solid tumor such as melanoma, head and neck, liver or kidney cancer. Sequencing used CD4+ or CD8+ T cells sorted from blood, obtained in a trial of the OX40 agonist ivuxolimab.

The CDR3 sequence is CAESGGRAYNEQFF. DNA of the CDR3: TGTGCGGAGAGCGGGGGGCGGGCCTACAATGAGCAGTTCTTC. The V gene is TRBV30, the J gene TRBJ2-1, with 9 bases that match TRBD2. Germline assignment: CDR1 GTSNPN and CDR2 SVGIG (reference sequence). This CDR3 is 14 amino acids long.